The 31 T cell receptor beta chains listed next were all sequenced from one sample in a study of T cell changes during pregnancy in multiple sclerosis. TCRdb's table, derived via immunoSEQ multiplex PCR, lists solely in-frame clones and lacks some. This sample has 75,000 to 95,000 clones, with 91% found just once. Sequences were derived from peripheral blood, sampled before pregnancy. These receptors all stem from a female donor with multiple sclerosis, enrolled in a pregnancy study.

This chain links TRBV6-5 with TRBJ1-6; possibly TRBD1 for D (6 bases). CDR3 length equals 13 residues. Germline V gene sequence: CDR1 MNHEY, CDR2 SVGAGI. Trimming removed 10 bases from V and 6 bases from J, with 13 bases in between. The CDR3 loop reads CATQGPLNSPLHF. The CDR3 DNA sequence: TGTGCCACCCAGGGGCCCCTTAATTCACCCCTCCACTTT.

The CDR3 DNA follows: TGCGCCAGCAGCTTACTGAGGGGGAGTCATGAAAAACTGTTTTTT. It encodes CASSLLRGSHEKLFF. The rearrangement links TRBV5-1 to TRBJ1-4, with a tentative D call TRBD1 (6 bases). V lost 2 bases, J lost 6 bases, and 14 bases lay in between. The CDR3 totals 15 residues. CDR1 and CDR2 (germline): SGHRS, YFSETQ.

The rearrangement joins TRBV30 to TRBJ1-5, with TRBD1 identical over 9 bases. With 1 base clipped from V and 7 bases from J, the junction kept 8 bases outside the gene matches. The germline V gene has CDR1 GTSNPN and CDR2 SVGIG (reference sequence). CDR3 length: 15 amino acids. The CDR3 DNA sequence: TGTGCCTGGAGTGAGGGGACAGGGACGCTCCAGCCCCAGCATTTT. Amino acid sequence: CAWSEGTGTLQPQHF.

The chain employs TRBV6-5 and TRBJ2-3, with 9 bases lining up with TRBD1. CDR3 size: 15 residues. Germline loops: CDR1 MNHEY, CDR2 SVGAGI. Trimming took 2 bases from V and 2 from J; bases not matched to a gene: 2. CDR3 amino acids: CASSYGDRDTDTQYF. The CDR3 nucleotides read TGTGCCAGCAGTTACGGGGACAGGGACACAGATACGCAGTATTTT.

This chain connects TRBV29-1 to TRBJ2-7; maybe TRBD2 (6 bases). V was pared by 6 bases and J by 7 bases, with 19 bases between. The CDR3 loop spans 13 amino acids. Germline-derived CDR1 and CDR2 are SQVTM and ANQGSEA. As DNA, the CDR3 is TGCAGCGTGGCCACGGGACTTCAGGGTGAGCAGTACTTC. It translates to CSVATGLQGEQYF.

CDR3 nucleotide sequence: TGCGCCAGCAGCCTGACTAGCGGGGCCCACAATGAGCAGTTCTTC. It yields the protein CASSLTSGAHNEQFF. The rearrangement joins TRBV4-1 to TRBJ2-1, with TRBD2 matching 11 bases. The germline V gene has CDR1 MGHRA and CDR2 YSYEKL. The CDR3 sequence is 15 residues long. V gave up 4 bases and J gave up 5 bases; unmatched junction bases: 4.

The V gene is TRBV6-5, the J gene TRBJ2-1, with 7 positions matching TRBD1. Trimming at V came to 3 bases and at J to 6 bases, leaving 11 bases not matched to a gene. The CDR3 contains 16 residues. Germline V gene sequence: CDR1 MNHEY, CDR2 SVGAGI. CDR3 amino acids: CASSYSIGGFSNEQFF. The CDR3 nucleotides read TGTGCCAGCAGTTATTCGATAGGGGGCTTCAGCAATGAGCAGTTCTTC.

J is TRBJ2-2 and V is TRBV7-2; TRBD2 matches at 14 bases. J lost 6 bases, V lost 4 bases, and 7 bases had no gene match. CDR3 length equals 17 residues. Germline CDR1 and CDR2: SGHTA and FQGNSA. Here the CDR3 reads CASSSSGLAGVAGELFF. The CDR3 region has the DNA TGTGCCAGCAGCTCTTCGGGACTAGCGGGAGTGGCCGGGGAGCTGTTTTTT. Variable domain in full (rest from reference TRBV7-2 and TRBJ2-2): GAGVSQSPSNKVTEKGKDVELRCDPISGHTALYWYRQSLGQGLEFLIYFQGNSAPDKSGLPSDRFSAERTGGSVSTLTIQRTQQEDSAVYLCASSSSGLAGVAGELFFGEGSRLTVL.

The chain is built from TRBV4-2 and TRBJ2-7; 9 bases are a match to TRBD1. CDR1 and CDR2 from the germline V gene are LGHNA and YNFKEQ. Trimming at V came to 0 bases and at J to 0 bases, leaving 3 bases not matched to a gene. The CDR3 is 16 residues long. The DNA of the CDR3 is TGTGCCAGCAGCCAAGATCGGGGACAGGGCTCCTACGAGCAGTACTTC. It is translated as CASSQDRGQGSYEQYF.

This clone has just one count. The J gene is TRBJ1-1, the V gene TRBV4-3; 7 bases fit TRBD1. The germline V gene has CDR1 LGHNA and CDR2 YSLEER. This CDR3 contains 12 residues. J gave up 6 bases and V 7 bases, and 5 bases lay outside the gene matches. CDR3 protein: CASKGALAEAFF. CDR3 DNA: TGCGCCAGCAAGGGGGCTCTGGCTGAAGCTTTCTTT.

The rearrangement joins TRBV9 to TRBJ1-2; the D gene is possibly TRBD1 (6 bases). CDR1 SGDLS and CDR2 YYNGEE come from the germline V gene. Trimming removed 5 bases at V and 1 base at J, with 9 bases between. CDR3 length: 13 amino acids. CDR3 amino acids: CASSRDINYGYTF. CDR3 DNA: TGTGCCAGCAGTCGGGACATTAACTATGGCTACACCTTC.

The V call is TRBV29-1, the J call TRBJ1-5; 7 bases fit TRBD1. Germline CDR1 and CDR2: SQVTM and ANQGSEA. The CDR3 is made up of 15 amino acids. The CDR3 reads CSVGWSKGANQPQHF. The CDR3 DNA reads TGCAGTGTGGGTTGGAGCAAGGGGGCGAACCAGCCCCAGCATTTT.

The CDR3 nucleotides read TGTGCCAGCAGCGCACCATTTGACAGGAGCTCTGGAAACACCATATATTTT. Protein product: CASSAPFDRSSGNTIYF. The chain recombines TRBV9 with TRBJ1-3; TRBD1 is a possible D gene (6 bases). The CDR3 contains 17 residues. V dropped 3 bases and J dropped 0 bases, with 16 bases sitting between them. Germline V gene data show CDR1 as SGDLS and CDR2 as YYNGEE.

The rearrangement links TRBV10-1 to TRBJ2-3, with TRBD1 matching over 7 bases. After removal of 2 bases from V and 3 bases from J, the junction contained 5 bases not matched to a gene. The CDR3 loop spans 15 amino acids. CDR1 and CDR2 (germline): WNHNN, SYGVQD (reference sequence). The CDR3 loop reads CASSEGRQGTDTQYF. For the CDR3, the DNA is TGCGCCAGCAGTGAGGGCCGACAGGGAACAGATACGCAGTATTTT.

This clone was seen a single time. The chain carries TRBV4-2 and TRBJ2-6; no clear D gene. CDR3 length: 16 amino acids. Germline CDR1 is LGHNA and CDR2 is YNFKEQ. V gave up 2 bases and J gave up 0 bases, with 8 bases separating them. CDR3 amino acids: CASSQLTDSGANVLTF. The CDR3, as DNA: TGTGCCAGCAGCCAATTGACTGACTCTGGGGCCAACGTCCTGACTTTC.

The chain combines TRBV6-1 with TRBJ2-5, with D possibly matching TRBD1 (6 bases). V was trimmed by 2 bases and J by 2 bases, leaving 12 bases between them. Germline lookup yields CDR1 MNHNS and CDR2 SASEGT. The CDR3 has 15 amino acids. For the CDR3, the DNA is TGTGCCAGCAGTGAATCAGGGACATCTCAAGAGACCCAGTACTTC. This translates into CASSESGTSQETQYF.

The V gene is TRBV10-2, the J gene TRBJ2-5; 13 bases fit TRBD2. CDR3 length: 16 amino acids. Germline values: CDR1 WSHSY, CDR2 SAAADI. V lost 2 bases and J lost 5; bases outside the gene matches: 5. The DNA of the CDR3 is TGCGCCAGCAGTGAGAAACTAGCGGGAGGGAGGGAGACCCAGTACTTC. Its translation: CASSEKLAGGRETQYF.

The chain recombines TRBV5-8 with TRBJ1-3, with a possible D match to TRBD1 (5 bases). CDR1 is SGHTS and CDR2 is YDEGEE in the germline V gene. The CDR3 is made up of 14 amino acids. Trimming left V 0 bases short and J 8 bases short, with 12 bases between. Here the CDR3 reads CASSLGQMVDTIYF. CDR3 coding DNA: TGTGCCAGCAGCTTGGGACAGATGGTGGACACCATATATTTT.

The V call is TRBV29-1, the J call TRBJ2-3; D is unclear. CDR1 SQVTM and CDR2 ANQGSEA come from the germline V gene. The V and J ends lost 4 bases and 0 bases respectively, with 11 bases between them. The CDR3 has 14 residues. CDR3 in DNA: TGCAGCGTTGTTTCCCGAACTAGCACAGATACGCAGTATTTT. Translating it yields CSVVSRTSTDTQYF.

The rearrangement joins TRBV4-2 to TRBJ2-7; TRBD1 might be the D (7 bases). This CDR3 comprises 14 residues. Deletions cut 0 bases from V and 2 bases from J, with 8 bases between. Germline V CDR1 and CDR2: LGHNA, YNFKEQ. CDR3 nucleotides: TGTGCCAGCAGCCAAGACAGGGGGGCCTACGAGCAGTACTTC. It specifies CASSQDRGAYEQYF.

This clone has a single count. V is TRBV7-6 and J is TRBJ2-7, with D maybe TRBD2 (6 bases). The germline V gene has CDR1 SGHVS and CDR2 FNYEAQ. The V end was cut by 4 bases, the J end by 6 bases, with 10 bases between. CDR3 length equals 12 residues. CDR3 region: CASSSGTLEQYF. The CDR3 nucleotides read TGTGCCAGCAGCTCCGGGACTCTCGAGCAGTACTTC.

This chain joins TRBV10-3 and TRBJ2-3; a possible D gene is TRBD2 (5 bases). Germline assignment: CDR1 ENHRY and CDR2 SYGVKD. V was shortened by 3 bases and J by 0 bases, with 13 bases between the two germline ends. The CDR3 spans 16 residues. The CDR3 reads CAISDLALASTDTQYF. CDR3 nucleotides: TGTGCCATCAGTGACCTCGCCTTAGCGAGCACAGATACGCAGTATTTT.

This chain uses TRBV6-6 with TRBJ1-5, with TRBD1 matching 8 bases. V shed 0 bases, J shed 2 bases, and the junction held 3 bases outside the gene matches. The CDR3 is 16 residues long. Germline V lookup: CDR1 MNHNY, CDR2 SVGAGI (reference sequence). The CDR3 bases are TGTGCCAGCAGTTACTCGCTGACAGGGGGCAATCAGCCCCAGCATTTT. Amino acid sequence: CASSYSLTGGNQPQHF.

The chain recombines TRBV2 with TRBJ1-5; 7 bases fit TRBD1. V was pared by 4 bases and J by 4 bases, with 4 bases of the junction left unmatched. The CDR3 runs to 14 residues. Germline V lookup: CDR1 SNHLY, CDR2 FYNNEI. This CDR3 is CASSGQGGNQPQHF. The CDR3 bases are TGTGCCAGCAGTGGACAGGGAGGAAATCAGCCCCAGCATTTT. Full variable domain (rest looked up from reference TRBV2 and TRBJ1-5): EPEVTQTPSHQVTQMGQEVILRCVPISNHLYFYWYRQILGQKVEFLVSFYNNEISEKSEIFDDQFSVERPDGSNFTLKIRSTKLEDSAMYFCASSGQGGNQPQHFGDGTRLSIL.

V is TRBV6-1 and J is TRBJ2-1; D is perhaps TRBD2 (6 bases). Germline CDR1 reads MNHNS; CDR2 reads SASEGT. Trimming cost V 1 base and J 4 bases, with 11 bases left between them. There are 15 residues in the CDR3. The CDR3: CASSEGVAEYNEQFF. CDR3 bases: TGTGCCAGCAGTGAAGGAGTAGCGGAGTACAATGAGCAGTTCTTC.

V is TRBV7-9 and J is TRBJ1-4; TRBD1 is a possible D gene (5 bases). CDR3 length: 13 amino acids. Germline CDR1 reads SEHNR; CDR2 reads FQNEAQ (reference sequence). V lost 0 bases and J 11 bases, leaving 10 bases between the germline ends. This chain's CDR3 is CASSLAGEEKLFF. CDR3 coding DNA: TGTGCCAGCAGCTTAGCGGGGGAGGAGAAACTGTTTTTT.

The rearrangement uses TRBV27 and TRBJ1-1; a weak D match, TRBD1 (6 bases). Germline V gene lookup returns CDR1 MNHEY and CDR2 SMNVEV (reference sequence). Trimming cost V 2 bases and J 5 bases, with 33 bases left between them. CDR3 length: 21 residues. The CDR3: CASSLKSFGRSGQRFRTEAFF. CDR3 in DNA: TGTGCCAGCAGTTTAAAATCCTTCGGGCGTTCGGGACAAAGGTTTAGAACTGAAGCTTTCTTT.

The chain carries TRBV2 and TRBJ2-5, with TRBD1 matching over 7 bases. The ends lost 6 bases at V and 4 bases at J; junction bases unmatched: 11. The CDR3 runs 15 residues. Per the germline V gene, CDR1 is SNHLY and CDR2 is FYNNEI. Here the CDR3 DNA reads TGTGCCAGCAGGGGACAGAGATCAAGGAGAGAGACCCAGTACTTC. Translation: CASRGQRSRRETQYF.

Details on this clone: Other DNA sequences in this specimen translate into the identical CDR3. This chain uses TRBV5-4 with TRBJ1-1, with D perhaps TRBD1 (6 bases). V was shortened by 0 bases and J by 2 bases, with 11 bases between the two germline ends. There are 15 residues in the CDR3. CDR1 is SGHNT and CDR2 is YYREEE in the germline V gene (reference sequence). The CDR3 bases are TGTGCCAGCAGCTTGGGTGGCAGGGGAAACACTGAAGCTTTCTTT. Amino acid sequence: CASSLGGRGNTEAFF.

The chain carries TRBV6-5 and TRBJ2-1; D gene uncertain. The CDR3 extends over 15 amino acids. The V and J ends lost 6 bases and 5 bases respectively, with 17 bases between them. Looked up from germline, CDR1 is MNHEY and CDR2 is SVGAGI. The CDR3, as DNA: TGTGCCAGCAGCCGGAGAAACCTTATAAACAATGAGCAGTTCTTC. Residues: CASSRRNLINNEQFF.

This clone was seen only a few times. The chain is built from TRBV7-2 and TRBJ2-7; D not certain. The length of the CDR3 is 13 residues. With 3 bases removed from V and 4 bases from J, the gap between germline ends came to 10 bases. Germline V gives CDR1 SGHTA, CDR2 FQGNSA. CDR3 protein: CASSLGASYEQYF. The CDR3 DNA follows: TGTGCCAGCAGCTTGGGCGCTTCGTACGAGCAGTACTTC.